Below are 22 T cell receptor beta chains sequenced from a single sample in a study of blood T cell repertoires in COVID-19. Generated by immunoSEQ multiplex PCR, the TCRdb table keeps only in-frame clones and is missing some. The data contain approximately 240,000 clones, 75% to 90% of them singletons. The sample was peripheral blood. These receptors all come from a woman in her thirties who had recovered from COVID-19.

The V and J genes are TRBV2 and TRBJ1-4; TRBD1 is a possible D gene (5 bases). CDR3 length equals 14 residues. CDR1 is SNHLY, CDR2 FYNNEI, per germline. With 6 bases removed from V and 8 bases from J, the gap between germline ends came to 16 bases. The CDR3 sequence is CASRPTASGEKLFF. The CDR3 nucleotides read TGTGCCAGCAGGCCGACAGCCTCTGGGGAAAAACTGTTTTTT.

The CDR3 region is CASRGGRTSGLETQYF. CDR3 nucleotide sequence: TGTGCCAGCAGGGGAGGAAGGACTAGCGGCCTGGAGACCCAGTACTTC. V is TRBV25-1 and J is TRBJ2-5; 10 bases fit TRBD2. This CDR3 spans 16 amino acids. The junction had 12 bases not matched to a gene; V was cut back by 6 bases and J by 5 bases. Germline CDR1 reads MGHDK; CDR2 reads SYGVNS.

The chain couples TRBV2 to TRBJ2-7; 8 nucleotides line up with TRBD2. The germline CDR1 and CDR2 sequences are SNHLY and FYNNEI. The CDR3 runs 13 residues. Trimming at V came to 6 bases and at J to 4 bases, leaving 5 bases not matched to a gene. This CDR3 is CASSAGLAYEQYF. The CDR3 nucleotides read TGTGCCAGCAGCGCCGGACTAGCATACGAGCAGTACTTC.

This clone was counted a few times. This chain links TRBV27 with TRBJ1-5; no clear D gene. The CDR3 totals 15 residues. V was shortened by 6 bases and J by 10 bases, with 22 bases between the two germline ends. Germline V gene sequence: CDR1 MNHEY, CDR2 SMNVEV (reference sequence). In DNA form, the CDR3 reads TGTGCCAGCAGCAGAGACTCCCCCGGGGTCAGCCCCCAGCATTTT. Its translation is CASSRDSPGVSPQHF.

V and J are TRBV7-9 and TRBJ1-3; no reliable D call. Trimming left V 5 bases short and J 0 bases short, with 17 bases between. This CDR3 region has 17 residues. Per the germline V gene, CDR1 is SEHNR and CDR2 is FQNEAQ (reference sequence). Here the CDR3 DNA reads TGTGCCAGCAGCCCATTTTTGGCGGGAGTCTCTGGAAACACCATATATTTT. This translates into CASSPFLAGVSGNTIYF.

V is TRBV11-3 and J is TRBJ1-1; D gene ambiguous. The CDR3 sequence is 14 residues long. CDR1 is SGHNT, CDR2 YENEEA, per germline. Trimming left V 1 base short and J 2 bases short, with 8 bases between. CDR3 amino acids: CASSLGRGNTEAFF. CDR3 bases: TGTGCCAGCAGCTTAGGCCGGGGAAACACTGAAGCTTTCTTT.

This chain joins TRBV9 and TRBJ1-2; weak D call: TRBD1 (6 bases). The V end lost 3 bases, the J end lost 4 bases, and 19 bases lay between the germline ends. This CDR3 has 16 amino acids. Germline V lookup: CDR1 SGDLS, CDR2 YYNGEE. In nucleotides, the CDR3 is TGTGCCAGCAGCGGGTCATCGTCCAAGGACAGCTATGGCTACACCTTC. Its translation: CASSGSSSKDSYGYTF.

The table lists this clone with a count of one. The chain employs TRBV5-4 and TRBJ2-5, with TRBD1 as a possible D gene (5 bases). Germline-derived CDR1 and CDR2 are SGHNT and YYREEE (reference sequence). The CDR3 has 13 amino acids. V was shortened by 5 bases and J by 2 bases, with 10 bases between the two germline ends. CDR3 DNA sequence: TGTGCCAGCAGTCGCGGACATCAAGAGACCCAGTACTTC. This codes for CASSRGHQETQYF.

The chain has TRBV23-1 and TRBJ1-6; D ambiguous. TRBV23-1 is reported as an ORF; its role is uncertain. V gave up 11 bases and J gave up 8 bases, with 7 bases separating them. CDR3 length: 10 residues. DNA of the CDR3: TGCGCCCCCGGTCATTCACCCCTCCACTTT. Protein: CAPGHSPLHF.

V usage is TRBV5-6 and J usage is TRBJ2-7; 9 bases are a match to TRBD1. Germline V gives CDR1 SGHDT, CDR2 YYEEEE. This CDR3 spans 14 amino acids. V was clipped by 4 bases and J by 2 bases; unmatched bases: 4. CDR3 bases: TGTGCCAGCAGCGCCGGGACAGGGACCTACGAGCAGTACTTC. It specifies CASSAGTGTYEQYF.

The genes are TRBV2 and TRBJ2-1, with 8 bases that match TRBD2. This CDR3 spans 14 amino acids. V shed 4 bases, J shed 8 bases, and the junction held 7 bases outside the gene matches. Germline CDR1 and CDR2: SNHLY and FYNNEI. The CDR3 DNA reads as TGTGCCAGCAGTGGGTACGGGGGGGCAGATGAGCAGTTCTTC. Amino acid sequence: CASSGYGGADEQFF.

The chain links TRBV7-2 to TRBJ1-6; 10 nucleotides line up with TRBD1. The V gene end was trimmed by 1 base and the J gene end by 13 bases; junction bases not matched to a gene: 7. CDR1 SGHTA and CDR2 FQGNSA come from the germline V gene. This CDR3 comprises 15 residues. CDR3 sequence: CASSLVGTGDSPLHF. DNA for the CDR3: TGTGCCAGCAGCTTAGTGGGGACAGGGGACAGTCCCCTCCACTTT.

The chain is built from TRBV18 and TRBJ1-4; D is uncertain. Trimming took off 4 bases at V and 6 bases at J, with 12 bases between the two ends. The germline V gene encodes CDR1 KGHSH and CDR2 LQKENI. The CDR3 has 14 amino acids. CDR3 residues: CASSRARWDEKLFF. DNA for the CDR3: TGTGCCAGCTCACGGGCAAGGTGGGATGAAAAACTGTTTTTT.

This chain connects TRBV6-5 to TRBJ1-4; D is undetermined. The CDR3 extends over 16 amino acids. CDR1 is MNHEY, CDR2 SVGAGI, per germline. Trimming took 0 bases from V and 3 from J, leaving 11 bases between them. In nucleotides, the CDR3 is TGTGCCAGCAGTTACTCGAGCGGCAGCTCTAATGAAAAACTGTTTTTT. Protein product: CASSYSSGSSNEKLFF.

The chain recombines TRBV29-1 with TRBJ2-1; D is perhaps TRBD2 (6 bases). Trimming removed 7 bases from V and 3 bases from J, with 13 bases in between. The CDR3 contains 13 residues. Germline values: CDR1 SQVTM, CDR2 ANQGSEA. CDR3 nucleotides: TGCAGCGCCCACGGGGGAATCTACAATGAGCAGTTCTTC. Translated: CSAHGGIYNEQFF.

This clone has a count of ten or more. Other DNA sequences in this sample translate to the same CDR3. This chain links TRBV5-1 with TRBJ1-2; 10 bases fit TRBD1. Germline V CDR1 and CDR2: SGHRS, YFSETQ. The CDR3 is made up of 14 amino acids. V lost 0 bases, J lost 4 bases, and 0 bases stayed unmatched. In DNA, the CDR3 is TGCGCCAGCAGCTTGGGGACAGGGGGCTATGGCTACACCTTC. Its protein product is CASSLGTGGYGYTF.

The CDR3 sequence is CASSEVSGTATEAFF. The CDR3 DNA sequence: TGTGCCAGCAGCGAGGTTTCCGGGACAGCCACTGAAGCTTTCTTT. The V and J genes are TRBV9 and TRBJ1-1, with 7 bases fitting TRBD1. The CDR3 is 15 amino acids. V trimming: 3 bases; J trimming: 4 bases; junction bases outside the gene matches: 9. Germline lookup yields CDR1 SGDLS and CDR2 YYNGEE.

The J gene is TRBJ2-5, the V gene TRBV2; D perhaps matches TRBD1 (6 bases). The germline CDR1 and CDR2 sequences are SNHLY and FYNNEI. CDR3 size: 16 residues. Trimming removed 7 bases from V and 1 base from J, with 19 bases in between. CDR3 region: CASNPLGAGTQETQYF. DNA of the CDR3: TGTGCCAGCAATCCCCTGGGGGCAGGGACCCAAGAGACCCAGTACTTC.

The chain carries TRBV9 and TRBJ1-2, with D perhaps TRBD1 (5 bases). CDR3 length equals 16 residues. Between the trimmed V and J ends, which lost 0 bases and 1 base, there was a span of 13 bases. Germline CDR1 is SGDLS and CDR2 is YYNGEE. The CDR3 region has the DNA TGTGCCAGCAGCGTAGTAGGGGCACCCCTTAACTATGGCTACACCTTC. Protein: CASSVVGAPLNYGYTF.

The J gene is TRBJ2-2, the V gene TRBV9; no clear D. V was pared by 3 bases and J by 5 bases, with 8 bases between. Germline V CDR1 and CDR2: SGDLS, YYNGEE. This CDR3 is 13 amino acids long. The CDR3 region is CASSASVTGELFF. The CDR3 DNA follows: TGTGCCAGCAGCGCCTCAGTAACCGGGGAGCTGTTTTTT.

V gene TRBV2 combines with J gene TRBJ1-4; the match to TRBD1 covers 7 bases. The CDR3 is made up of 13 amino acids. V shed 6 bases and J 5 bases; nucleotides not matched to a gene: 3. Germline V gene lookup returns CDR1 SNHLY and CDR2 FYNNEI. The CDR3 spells CASRRDSNEKLFF. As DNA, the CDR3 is TGTGCCAGCAGACGGGACAGCAATGAAAAACTGTTTTTT. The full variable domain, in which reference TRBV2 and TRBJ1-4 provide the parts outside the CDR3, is EPEVTQTPSHQVTQMGQEVILRCVPISNHLYFYWYRQILGQKVEFLVSFYNNEISEKSEIFDDQFSVERPDGSNFTLKIRSTKLEDSAMYFCASRRDSNEKLFFGSGTQLSVL.

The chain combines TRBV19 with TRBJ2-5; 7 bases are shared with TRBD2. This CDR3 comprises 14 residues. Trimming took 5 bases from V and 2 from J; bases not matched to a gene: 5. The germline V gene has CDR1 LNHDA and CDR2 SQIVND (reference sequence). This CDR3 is CASSPSGEQETQYF. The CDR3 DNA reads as TGTGCCAGTAGTCCTAGCGGAGAACAAGAGACCCAGTACTTC. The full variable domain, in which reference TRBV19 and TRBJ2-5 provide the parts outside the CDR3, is DGGITQSPKYLFRKEGQNVTLSCEQNLNHDAMYWYRQDPGQGLRLIYYSQIVNDFQKGDIAEGYSVSREKKESFPLTVTSAQKNPTAFYLCASSPSGEQETQYFGPGTRLLVL.